This TCR beta chain was identified during a study of T-cell reconstitution after alpha-beta-depleted transplantation in children (dated by TCRdb to about 2016). Study-wide context: T-cell immune reconstitution after TCRalphabeta/CD19-depleted allogeneic hematopoietic cell transplantation in children was quantitatively tracked in the study by means of TCR repertoire profiling.

Details on this clonotype: What this receptor recognizes is not known. Qualities for individual bases were not recorded, and no much larger clone is one base off.

The germline V gene provides CDR1 SNHLY and CDR2 FYNNEI. The germline V and J ends show losses of 6 bases and 11 bases respectively, and no gene match explains 19 bases of the junction. The CDR3 spans 16 residues, from the cysteine through the phenylalanine. The read is trimmed to its CDR3 DNA, 48 bases read in frame from base 1. Receptors were amplified or captured by PCR. Sequencing was performed on an Illumina HiSeq 2500. To normalize quantification of the TCRbeta repertoire, the TCR libraries were built with molecular barcoding that relied on unique molecular identifiers. Through fastp at Q25 and MiXCR, TCRdb rebuilt clones from the public reads, retaining in-frame beta chains. Rows are unified per CDR3 protein, each entry keeping the most common DNA and genes. This sample is represented by a few hundred thousand distinct CDR3 sequences; about 9.4% of them were singletons. 2% to 3% of the sample rests with the top ten.

This receptor was taken from a human donor who donated a stem cell graft to a child with acute lymphoblastic leukemia. The chain couples TRBV2 to TRBJ1-5; TRBD1 agrees with 7 junctional bases. The sample consisted of PBMCs from the stem cell graft donor, taken from the stem cell graft. In nucleotides, the sequence is TGTGCCAGCAGCCCGACAGGGCCGGGGCAGTGGAGGTCCCAGCATTTT. Its translation reads: CASSPTGPGQWRSQHF.